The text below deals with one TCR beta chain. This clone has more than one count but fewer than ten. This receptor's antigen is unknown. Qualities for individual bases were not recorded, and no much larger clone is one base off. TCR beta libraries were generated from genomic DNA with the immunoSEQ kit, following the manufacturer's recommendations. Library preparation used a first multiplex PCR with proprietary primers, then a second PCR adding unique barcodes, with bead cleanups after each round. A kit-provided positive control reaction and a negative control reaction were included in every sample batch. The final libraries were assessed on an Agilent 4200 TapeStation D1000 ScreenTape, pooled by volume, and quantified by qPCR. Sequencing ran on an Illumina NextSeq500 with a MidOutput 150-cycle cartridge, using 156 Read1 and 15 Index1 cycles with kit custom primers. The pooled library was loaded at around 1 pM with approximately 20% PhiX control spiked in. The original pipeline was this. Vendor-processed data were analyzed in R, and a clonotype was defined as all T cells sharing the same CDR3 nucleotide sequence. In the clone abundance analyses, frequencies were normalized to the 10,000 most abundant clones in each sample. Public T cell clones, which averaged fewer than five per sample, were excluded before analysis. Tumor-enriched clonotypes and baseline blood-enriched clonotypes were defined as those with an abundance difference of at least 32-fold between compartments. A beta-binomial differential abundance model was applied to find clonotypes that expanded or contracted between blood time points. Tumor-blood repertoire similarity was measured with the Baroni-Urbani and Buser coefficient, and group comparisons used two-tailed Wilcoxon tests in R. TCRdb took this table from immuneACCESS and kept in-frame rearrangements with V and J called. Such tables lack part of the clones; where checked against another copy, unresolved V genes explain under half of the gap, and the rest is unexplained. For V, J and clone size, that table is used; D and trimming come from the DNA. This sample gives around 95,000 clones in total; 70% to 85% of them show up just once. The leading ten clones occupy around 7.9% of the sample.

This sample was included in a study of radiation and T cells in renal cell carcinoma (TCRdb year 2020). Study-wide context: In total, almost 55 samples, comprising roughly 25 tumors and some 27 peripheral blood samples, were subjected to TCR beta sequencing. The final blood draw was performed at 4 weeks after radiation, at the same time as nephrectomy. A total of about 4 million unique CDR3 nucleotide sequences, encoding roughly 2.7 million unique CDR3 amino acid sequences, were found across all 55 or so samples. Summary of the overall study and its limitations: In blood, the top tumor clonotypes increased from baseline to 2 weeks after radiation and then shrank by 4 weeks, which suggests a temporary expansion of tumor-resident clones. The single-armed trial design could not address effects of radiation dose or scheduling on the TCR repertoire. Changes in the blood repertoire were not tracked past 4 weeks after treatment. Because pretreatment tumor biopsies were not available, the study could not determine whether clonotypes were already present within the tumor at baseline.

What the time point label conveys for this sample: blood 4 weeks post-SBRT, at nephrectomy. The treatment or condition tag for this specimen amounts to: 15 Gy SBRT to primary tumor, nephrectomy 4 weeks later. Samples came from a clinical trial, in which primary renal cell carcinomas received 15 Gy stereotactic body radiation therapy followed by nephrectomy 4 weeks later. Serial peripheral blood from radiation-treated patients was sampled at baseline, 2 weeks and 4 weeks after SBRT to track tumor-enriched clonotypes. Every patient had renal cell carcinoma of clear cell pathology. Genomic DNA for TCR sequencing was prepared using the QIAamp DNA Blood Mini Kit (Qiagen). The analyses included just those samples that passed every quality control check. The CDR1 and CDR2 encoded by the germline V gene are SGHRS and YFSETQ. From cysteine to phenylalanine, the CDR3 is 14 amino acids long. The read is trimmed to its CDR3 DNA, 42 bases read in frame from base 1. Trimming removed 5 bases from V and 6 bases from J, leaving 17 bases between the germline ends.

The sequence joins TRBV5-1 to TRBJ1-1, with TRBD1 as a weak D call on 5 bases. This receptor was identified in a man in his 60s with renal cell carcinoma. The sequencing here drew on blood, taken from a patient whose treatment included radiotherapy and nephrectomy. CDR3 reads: CASSLLTGSAEAFF. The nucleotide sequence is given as TGCGCCAGCAGTCTACTTACAGGTTCGGCTGAAGCTTTCTTT.